The present TCR beta chain was sequenced within a study of blood T cell repertoires in COVID-19. Germline CDR1 is LGHDT and CDR2 is YNNKEL (reference sequence). The CDR3 is 15 amino acids. The ends lost 0 bases at V and 8 bases at J; junction bases unmatched: 4. TCRdb's table, derived via immunoSEQ multiplex PCR, lists solely in-frame clones and lacks some. The repertoire has 65,000 or so clones, around 90% of them found once; the top ten carry around 10%. The specimen was peripheral blood. This sequence was found in a human donor with acute or convalescent COVID-19. The donor label of this sample is uncertain. The rearrangement joins TRBV3-1 (or the pseudogene TRBV3-2) to TRBJ1-4, with 9 bases matching TRBD1. CDR3 nucleotide sequence: TGTGCCAGCAGCCAAGATGGGACAGGGACCGAAAAACTGTTTTTT. Its protein product is CASSQDGTGTEKLFF.